The rows below give T cell receptor beta chains drawn from one sample of a study of cytomegalovirus exposure and HLA in healthy donors. TCRdb's copy holds only in-frame clones and misses some; the assay was immunoSEQ multiplex PCR. The sample includes under 200,000 clones, around 78% of them seen just once. Material for sequencing was PBMCs. Source of these receptors: a man aged 25 to 40 in good health and CMV-seronegative. Each CDR3 is given with its conserved first and last residue. A D gene is named only where the DNA matches it firmly. Clone size is not always given. Where it is, it says once, few, many or a class for expanded clones.

size	V	J	D	CDR3	DNA
-	TRBV5-1	TRBJ2-7	TRBD1	CASRNRDRGSYEQYF	TGCGCCAGCAGGAACCGGGACAGGGGATCCTACGAGCAGTACTTC
-	TRBV27	TRBJ2-5	TRBD1	CASSLSGTEETQYF	TGTGCCAGCAGTTTATCCGGGACAGAAGAGACCCAGTACTTC
-	TRBV2	TRBJ2-3	-	CASSERLLGALTGQRPDTQYF	TGTGCCAGCAGTGAACGACTTCTCGGGGCTTTGACAGGCCAAAGACCAGATACGCAGTATTTT
-	TRBV5-1	TRBJ2-5	-	CATSTGLQQETQYF	TGCGCCACCTCAACGGGACTCCAGCAAGAGACCCAGTACTTC
-	TRBV29-1	TRBJ2-3	-	CSGFTGAGRGGTDTQYF	TGCAGCGGATTCACCGGGGCGGGGCGGGGTGGCACAGATACGCAGTATTTT
few	TRBV19	TRBJ1-2	TRBD1	CASSQPGQDGYTF	TGTGCCAGTAGTCAACCGGGACAGGATGGCTACACCTTC
once	TRBV7-9	TRBJ2-5	TRBD1	CASSSDRAQETQYF	TGTGCCAGCAGCTCCGACAGGGCCCAAGAGACCCAGTACTTC
-	TRBV27	TRBJ1-5	-	CASSQTGGWRPQHF	TGTGCCAGCAGCCAAACGGGGGGGTGGAGGCCCCAGCATTTT
-	TRBV7-2	TRBJ1-1	-	CASSLEIYTEAFF	TGTGCCAGCAGCTTGGAGATTTACACTGAAGCTTTCTTT
-	TRBV19	TRBJ2-1	TRBD2	CASRNSGRYNEQFF	TGTGCCAGTAGGAATAGCGGGAGGTACAATGAGCAGTTCTTC
-	TRBV7-9	TRBJ1-4	TRBD1	CASTGTGNEKLFF	TGTGCCAGCACCGGGACAGGGAATGAAAAACTGTTTTTT
-	TRBV28	TRBJ1-4	-	CASSINPTGRGGEKLFF	TGTGCCAGCAGTATTAACCCGACGGGGAGGGGTGGGGAAAAACTGTTTTTT
-	TRBV21-1	TRBJ2-6	-	CAAESGTGKTSGANVLTF	TGTGCCGCCGAATCCGGGACAGGGAAAACCTCTGGGGCCAACGTCCTGACTTTC
once	TRBV5-1	TRBJ2-7	TRBD2	CASSRGLAASYEQYF	TGCGCCAGCAGCCGTGGACTAGCGGCTTCCTACGAGCAGTACTTC
few	TRBV7-3	TRBJ1-1	-	CASSSTVLTEAFF	TGTGCCAGCAGCTCGACTGTCCTCACTGAAGCTTTCTTT
-	TRBV5-6	TRBJ2-1	-	CASSIDSSYNEQFF	TGTGCCAGCAGCATCGATAGCTCCTACAATGAGCAGTTCTTC
-	TRBV19	TRBJ2-1	TRBD2	CASRQTGGPVNEQFF	TGTGCCAGTAGGCAAACGGGAGGGCCGGTGAATGAGCAGTTCTTC
-	TRBV7-9	TRBJ1-5	-	CASSFEGPGGQPQHF	TGTGCCAGCAGCTTTGAGGGACCCGGGGGTCAGCCCCAGCATTTT
-	TRBV11-3	TRBJ2-1	TRBD1	CASSLLGGQGINEQFF	TGTGCCAGCAGCTTATTAGGAGGACAGGGTATCAATGAGCAGTTCTTC
-	TRBV27	TRBJ2-4	TRBD1	CASSPGQGAAKNIQYF	TGTGCCAGCAGTCCCGGACAGGGCGCGGCCAAAAACATTCAGTACTTC
-	TRBV20-1	TRBJ2-7	TRBD1	CSAQDRVEQYF	TGCAGTGCCCAAGACAGGGTCGAGCAGTACTTC
-	TRBV16	TRBJ1-1	-	CASSHGEDTEAFF	TGTGCCAGCAGCCATGGGGAGGACACTGAAGCTTTCTTT
-	TRBV30	TRBJ2-2	-	CAWRQANTGELFF	TGCGCCTGGAGGCAGGCAAACACCGGGGAGCTGTTTTTT